Listed here are 19 T cell receptor beta chains from one sample, sequenced in a study of cytomegalovirus exposure and HLA in healthy donors. The primer mix had 60 Vbeta and 13 Jbeta primers. Sequencing used immunoSEQ multiplex PCR; TCRdb keeps in-frame clones, though not all of them. The sample shows some 190,000 clones, 75% to 90% of them seen only once. Sequencing was carried out using PBMCs. The receptors come from a man in his thirties or forties in good health and CMV-seronegative.

The chain uses TRBV19 and TRBJ1-5, with a tentative D call TRBD1 (5 bases). This CDR3 is built from 13 residues. Per the germline V gene, CDR1 is LNHDA and CDR2 is SQIVND (reference sequence). Trimming stripped 6 bases from V and 5 bases from J, with 11 bases between. The CDR3 is CASSAGRDQPQHF. In DNA, the CDR3 is TGTGCCAGTAGCGCGGGGCGGGATCAGCCCCAGCATTTT.

The chain recombines TRBV7-9 with TRBJ1-1; a weak D match, TRBD1 (5 bases). V lost 2 bases to trimming and J lost 1 base, with 8 bases between them. CDR3 length equals 14 residues. Germline CDR1 and CDR2: SEHNR and FQNEAQ (reference sequence). CDR3 amino acids: CASSLMGGNTEAFF. The CDR3 region has the DNA TGTGCCAGCAGCTTAATGGGGGGGAACACTGAAGCTTTCTTT.

CDR3: CASTEEASGNTGELFF. The CDR3 DNA sequence: TGTGCCAGCACCGAAGAGGCTAGCGGGAACACCGGGGAGCTGTTTTTT. The chain carries TRBV2 and TRBJ2-2; the match to TRBD2 covers 7 bases. The germline V gene has CDR1 SNHLY and CDR2 FYNNEI. J gave up 1 base and V 7 bases, and 9 bases lay outside the gene matches. The CDR3 contains 16 residues.

The rearrangement uses TRBV4-1 and TRBJ1-5; D gene ambiguous. Trimming pared 1 base from V and 4 bases from J, leaving 5 bases between. The CDR3 length is 13 residues. Germline V gene lookup returns CDR1 MGHRA and CDR2 YSYEKL. CDR3 sequence (DNA): TGCGCCAGCAGCCAAGTTCCGAATCAGCCCCAGCATTTT. Translation: CASSQVPNQPQHF.

V and J are TRBV30 and TRBJ2-7, with D maybe TRBD2 (5 bases). The CDR3 covers 11 residues. V shed 6 bases and J shed 3 bases, with 9 bases lying between them. Germline assignment: CDR1 GTSNPN and CDR2 SVGIG (reference sequence). The CDR3 DNA reads as TGTGCCTGTGACTACCTCTACGAGCAGTACTTC. As protein: CACDYLYEQYF.

The V call is TRBV7-6, the J call TRBJ1-2; D may be TRBD1 (5 bases). The CDR3 consists of 13 residues. Trimming removed 2 bases at V and 8 bases at J, with 12 bases between. Germline CDR1 and CDR2: SGHVS and FNYEAQ. CDR3 region: CASSLSGAGGYTF. In DNA form, the CDR3 reads TGTGCCAGCAGCTTATCCGGGGCGGGAGGCTACACCTTC.

The chain joins TRBV19 to TRBJ1-1; 9 bases align to TRBD1. From germline, CDR1 is LNHDA and CDR2 SQIVND (reference sequence). This CDR3 has 14 amino acids. Unmatched junction bases numbered 4, after V lost 4 bases and J lost 4 bases. The CDR3 DNA sequence: TGTGCCAGTAGTACGGGACAGGGCGGCACTGAAGCTTTCTTT. Translation gives CASSTGQGGTEAFF.

The table lists this clone with a few counts. The gene calls are TRBV2 and TRBJ1-4; D call uncertain. CDR3 length: 15 residues. The V gene's germline CDR1 is SNHLY and CDR2 FYNNEI. With 0 bases removed from V and 3 bases from J, the gap between germline ends came to 8 bases. CDR3 DNA sequence: TGTGCCAGCAGTGAAGCTCCCGGGGCTAATGAAAAACTGTTTTTT. This sequence encodes CASSEAPGANEKLFF.

J is TRBJ1-5 and V is TRBV28; unclear D gene. The germline CDR1 and CDR2 sequences are MDHEN and SYDVKM. The CDR3 is made up of 14 amino acids. Trimming removed 3 bases from V and 6 bases from J, with 12 bases in between. CDR3 DNA sequence: TGTGCCAGCAGTTTTGTCATCCGAGGTCAGCCCCAGCATTTT. Its translation: CASSFVIRGQPQHF.

This clone has only a few counts. This chain connects TRBV7-6 to TRBJ2-7; D is uncertain. The germline V gene has CDR1 SGHVS and CDR2 FNYEAQ. There are 14 residues in the CDR3. The V and J ends lost 0 bases and 4 bases respectively, with 10 bases between them. The CDR3 sequence is CASSLAPTEYEQYF. CDR3 nucleotides: TGTGCCAGCAGCTTAGCCCCGACTGAATACGAGCAGTACTTC.

V and J are TRBV7-9 and TRBJ2-1; the match to TRBD2 covers 10 bases. V was clipped by 5 bases and J by 6 bases; unmatched bases: 4. CDR3 size: 14 residues. Per the germline V gene, CDR1 is SEHNR and CDR2 is FQNEAQ (reference sequence). This chain's CDR3 is CASSRTSGPNEQFF. The CDR3 nucleotides are TGTGCCAGCAGCCGGACTAGCGGCCCCAATGAGCAGTTCTTC.

This chain links TRBV4-2 with TRBJ1-6; 7 nucleotides agree with TRBD1. Germline loops: CDR1 LGHNA, CDR2 YNFKEQ. This CDR3 contains 15 residues. The ends lost 0 bases at V and 7 bases at J; junction bases unmatched: 3. The CDR3 loop is CASSQDDRENSPLHF. The CDR3, as DNA: TGTGCCAGCAGCCAAGACGACAGGGAGAATTCACCCCTCCACTTT.

The chain combines TRBV4-3 with TRBJ2-3; 7 nucleotides agree with TRBD2. The J segment lost 2 bases and the V segment lost 0 bases, leaving 8 bases of the junction unmatched. This CDR3 is built from 17 residues. Per the germline V gene, CDR1 is LGHNA and CDR2 is YSLEER. This CDR3 reads CASSQDRASGLTDTQYF. DNA of the CDR3: TGCGCCAGCAGCCAAGATCGGGCTAGCGGTCTCACAGATACGCAGTATTTT.

This clone was recorded a few times. V and J are TRBV19 and TRBJ2-1; D is unclear. The CDR3 has 15 amino acids. Per the germline V gene, CDR1 is LNHDA and CDR2 is SQIVND (reference sequence). V was shortened by 6 bases and J by 0 bases, with 12 bases between the two germline ends. The DNA for the CDR3 is TGTGCCAGTAGCTCACTCGAGAGCTCCTACAATGAGCAGTTCTTC. Translating it yields CASSSLESSYNEQFF. Complete variable domain (other parts from reference TRBV19 and TRBJ2-1): DGGITQSPKYLFRKEGQNVTLSCEQNLNHDAMYWYRQDPGQGLRLIYYSQIVNDFQKGDIAEGYSVSREKKESFPLTVTSAQKNPTAFYLCASSSLESSYNEQFFGPGTRLTVL.

V and J are TRBV27 and TRBJ2-4, with 7 nucleotides matching TRBD1. Germline values: CDR1 MNHEY, CDR2 SMNVEV (reference sequence). V gave up 8 bases and J gave up 12 bases; unmatched junction bases: 25. The CDR3 is 17 amino acids. DNA for the CDR3: TGTGCCAGCGGCCTTCGGAAGACAGGGAGTGGAGTATTCAGTCAGTACTTC. This encodes CASGLRKTGSGVFSQYF.

In its sample, this clone was seen once. The rearrangement links TRBV19 to TRBJ2-7; TRBD1 agrees at 9 bases. This CDR3 contains 15 residues. V dropped 4 bases and J dropped 5; count of bases not matched to a gene: 9. Germline assignment: CDR1 LNHDA and CDR2 SQIVND (reference sequence). In DNA, the CDR3 is TGTGCCAGTAGTACTCCGGGACAGGGCCATCACGAGCAGTACTTC. Translated: CASSTPGQGHHEQYF.

The chain recombines TRBV28 with TRBJ2-5, with 10 bases fitting TRBD2. Germline CDR1 reads MDHEN; CDR2 reads SYDVKM. V shed 0 bases and J 2 bases; nucleotides not matched to a gene: 3. The CDR3 length is 16 residues. The CDR3 DNA reads TGTGCCAGCAGTTTATGGTTAGCGGGGGGTCAAGAGACCCAGTACTTC. It encodes CASSLWLAGGQETQYF.

Notes on this clone: A junction end diverges from the germline sequence, so it may reflect a read error. The gene calls are TRBV5-1 and TRBJ2-7, with 9 bases identical to TRBD2. The germline V gene has CDR1 SGHRS and CDR2 YFSETQ. The CDR3 loop spans 16 amino acids. CDR3 region: CASSQRSGRRSYGQYF. The CDR3 DNA sequence: TGCGCCAGCAGCCAAAGAAGCGGGAGGCGATCCTACGGGCAGTACTTC.

The J gene is TRBJ2-7, the V gene TRBV2; D not resolved. The CDR3 covers 17 residues. In germline, CDR1 is SNHLY, CDR2 FYNNEI. The V gene lost 5 bases and the J gene lost 1 base, with 21 bases spanning the gap. The CDR3 region is CASSYQYARVRSYEQYF. Here the CDR3 DNA reads TGTGCCAGCAGTTATCAATATGCCCGAGTTAGATCCTACGAGCAGTACTTC.